This T cell receptor beta chain was sequenced for a study of shared clonotypes between healthy human individuals. Study findings and constraints: An anticipated effect of sequencing depth on clonotype sharing among donors was recognized.

Those who donated were healthy HIV-negative adults, with no recent acute infections or vaccinations reported. Researchers ran the assay at a deep level. Each subset's genomic DNA was split evenly across several immunoSEQ plates. Assay: immunoSEQ multiplex PCR; the TCRdb copy retains only in-frame clones and omits some. The top ten hold about 1.7% of the sample, which has hundreds of thousands of clones, around 67% seen once. This clone was counted a few times. No antigen is known for it. This CDR3 contains 13 residues. In germline, CDR1 is MNHNS, CDR2 SASEGT. V was clipped by 7 bases and J by 1 base, with 10 bases between them.

Sequences were obtained from memory CD4+ T cells sorted from blood. This sample's subset: CD45RA-negative fraction. The chain joins TRBV6-1 to TRBJ1-1; D not certain. This receptor was taken from a woman between 25 and 40 years old in good health. CDR3 DNA sequence: TGTGCCAGCATCTTACTGGGGAACACTGAAGCTTTCTTT. Translating it yields CASILLGNTEAFF.